This T cell receptor beta chain was observed in a study of graft-versus-host responses after intestinal transplantation. This CDR3 is built from 13 residues. Per germline, CDR1 LNHDA and CDR2 SQIVND (reference sequence). The V gene lost 1 base and the J gene lost 11 bases, with 13 bases spanning the gap. Profiled with immunoSEQ multiplex PCR; TCRdb holds only in-frame clones, not every one. The sample includes 20,000 to 30,000 clones, about 80% of them seen just once. Of note for this clone: No antigen is known for it.

Sequencing was performed on unstimulated CD4+ T cells sorted from spleen or lymph node cells, taken before intestinal transplant. The receptor was isolated from a human donor who received an intestinal transplant. The chain recombines TRBV19 with TRBJ2-3, with D possibly matching TRBD2 (5 bases). CDR3 residues: CASSIALVRGQYF. DNA of the CDR3: TGTGCCAGTAGTATAGCCCTCGTCCGGGGGCAGTATTTT.